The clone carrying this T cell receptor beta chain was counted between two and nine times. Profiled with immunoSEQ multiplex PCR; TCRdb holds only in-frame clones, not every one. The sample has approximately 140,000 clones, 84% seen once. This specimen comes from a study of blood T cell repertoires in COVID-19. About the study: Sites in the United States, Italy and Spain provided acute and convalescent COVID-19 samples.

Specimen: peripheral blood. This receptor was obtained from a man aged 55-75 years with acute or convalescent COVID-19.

Here the CDR3 reads CASGFGTGVVGEQYF. The CDR3 nucleotides read TGTGCTAGTGGTTTCGGGACAGGGGTTGTAGGGGAGCAGTACTTC. V and J are TRBV12-5 and TRBJ2-7, with 10 nucleotides matching TRBD1. V lost 3 bases to trimming and J lost 7 bases; unmatched junction nucleotides: 9. This CDR3 has 15 amino acids. Germline lookup yields CDR1 LGHNT and CDR2 FRNRAP.